This T cell receptor (beta chain) was captured in a study of T-cell memory formation after mild COVID-19. The overall study: TCR clusters largely stayed donor specific.

The CDR3 length is 12 residues. V lost 3 bases and J lost 3, with 9 bases in between. CDR1 is GTSNPN, CDR2 SVGIG, per germline (reference sequence). Only a few counts were recorded for this clonotype. MiXCR was run by TCRdb on the 5' RACE reads, yielding one entry per CDR3 protein. Of about 560,000 distinct CDR3 sequences listed, about 20% are singletons. Material for sequencing was PBMCs or a T cell subset sorted from them (not recorded which). This chain connects TRBV30 to TRBJ2-7; D is unresolved. The TCR was taken from an adult woman who had mild COVID-19 (a few samples of this study predate the infection). Cell type and time point are not known. The CDR3 coding sequence is TGTGCCTGGAGGATAGGGATCTACGAGCAGTACTTC. Translating gives CAWRIGIYEQYF.